The rows below give T cell receptor beta chains drawn from one sample of a study of early T cells in non-severe SARS-CoV-2 infection. TCRdb re-called the 5' RACE reads through MiXCR, storing one row per CDR3 protein. Of some 40,000 distinct CDR3 sequences listed, 7.9% are singletons. The sequencing here drew on whole blood, taken at baseline. The receptors come from an adult who was a healthcare worker with PCR-confirmed SARS-CoV-2 infection or an uninfected control (not recorded which). The CDR3 runs from the conserved cysteine through the conserved F or W. The D gene is left open where the match is weak. Clone size appears in some rows only: once, few, many, or a class for an expanded clone.

d_call	clone_size	v_call	j_call	cdr3_aa	cdr3_nt
TRBD2	many	TRBV7-9	TRBJ2-3	CASSPGAGGTDTQYF	TGTGCCAGCAGCCCAGGGGCGGGGGGAACAGATACGCAGTATTTT
TRBD2	medium-sized	TRBV15	TRBJ2-5	CATSRTSGQETQYF	TGTGCCACCAGCAGGACTAGCGGACAAGAGACCCAGTACTTC
TRBD1	-	TRBV6-5	TRBJ2-3	CASSPTTDRVTDTQYF	TGTGCCAGCAGTCCCACGACGGACAGGGTCACAGATACGCAGTATTTT
TRBD1	-	TRBV4-1	TRBJ2-3	CASSQTGVTDTQYF	TGCGCCAGCAGCCAAACAGGGGTCACAGATACGCAGTATTTT
-	-	TRBV12-3/TRBV12-4	TRBJ2-3	CASSFPSTDTQYF	TGTGCCAGCAGTTTTCCAAGTACAGATACGCAGTATTTT
TRBD1	few	TRBV20-1	TRBJ1-6	CSAPGQGNSPLHF	TGCAGTGCTCCTGGACAGGGGAATTCACCCCTCCACTTT
TRBD2	many	TRBV20-1	TRBJ2-3	CSARVAGGTDTQYF	TGCAGTGCTAGAGTTGCGGGGGGCACAGATACGCAGTATTTT
TRBD1	-	TRBV13	TRBJ2-7	CASSPRDRHYEQYF	TGTGCCAGCAGCCCACGGGACAGACACTACGAGCAGTACTTC
-	-	TRBV5-4	TRBJ1-2	CASSFPGPLGPKEANYGYTF	TGTGCCAGCAGCTTCCCCGGGCCCCTGGGCCCTAAGGAAGCTAACTATGGCTACACCTTC
TRBD1	-	TRBV24-1	TRBJ1-5	CATSEVTGGRQPQHF	TGTGCCACCAGTGAGGTGACAGGGGGCAGGCAGCCCCAGCATTTT
-	-	TRBV11-1	TRBJ2-3	CATSSDTQYF	TGTGCCACCTCTTCAGATACGCAGTATTTT
-	-	TRBV2	TRBJ1-4	CASHWGVEKLFF	TGTGCCAGCCATTGGGGAGTTGAAAAACTGTTTTTT
-	few	TRBV5-1	TRBJ2-1	CASSFYQGFSYNEQFF	TGCGCCAGCAGCTTTTACCAGGGCTTTTCCTACAATGAGCAGTTCTTC
-	many	TRBV20-1	TRBJ1-1	CSAFAQGGTEAFF	TGCAGTGCCTTTGCTCAGGGAGGAACTGAAGCTTTCTTT
TRBD2	many	TRBV12-3/TRBV12-4	TRBJ2-3	CASSLASGGVEDTQYF	TGTGCCAGCAGTTTGGCTAGCGGGGGGGTAGAAGATACGCAGTATTTT
TRBD2	few	TRBV9	TRBJ2-5	CASSVSSPPSSGGFQETQYF	TGTGCCAGCAGCGTCTCATCGCCTCCCTCTAGCGGGGGTTTTCAAGAGACCCAGTACTTC
-	many	TRBV6-1	TRBJ2-6	CASSEGVGRGIGANVLTF	TGTGCCAGCAGTGAGGGTGTTGGAAGGGGCATTGGGGCCAACGTCCTGACTTTC
-	few	TRBV2	TRBJ2-2	CASMLGLEGNTGELFF	TGTGCCAGCATGTTGGGACTCGAGGGCAACACCGGGGAGCTGTTTTTT
-	many	TRBV20-1	TRBJ1-1	CSARDVRRGNTEAFF	TGCAGTGCGAGAGATGTCCGGAGGGGGAACACTGAAGCTTTCTTT
TRBD1	many	TRBV5-6	TRBJ1-4	CASSSRGTGREKLFF	TGTGCCAGCAGCTCTCGGGGGACAGGGCGTGAAAAACTGTTTTTT
-	-	TRBV10-1	TRBJ2-5	CASSKGTSREETQYF	TGCGCCAGCAGTAAGGGTACTAGCCGTGAGGAGACCCAGTACTTC
-	-	TRBV20-1	TRBJ2-2	CSASRENTGELFF	TGCAGTGCTAGTCGGGAAAACACCGGGGAGCTGTTTTTT
-	few	TRBV27	TRBJ2-5	CASSALGSQQETQYF	TGTGCCAGCAGTGCCCTTGGGTCACAACAAGAGACCCAGTACTTC
-	-	TRBV19	TRBJ1-4	CASSTEGQLNEKLFF	TGTGCCAGTAGCACCGAAGGACAGCTTAATGAAAAACTGTTTTTT
-	many	TRBV28	TRBJ1-3	CASSSGDVSGNTIYF	TGTGCCAGCAGTTCAGGTGATGTCTCTGGAAACACCATATATTTT
TRBD1	few	TRBV6-5	TRBJ1-4	CASRTTGTDEKLFF	TGTGCCAGCAGGACCACCGGGACAGATGAAAAACTGTTTTTT
-	-	TRBV5-1	TRBJ2-7	CASSLPRDGPYEQYF	TGCGCCAGCAGCTTGCCCCGGGACGGACCCTACGAGCAGTACTTC
-	few	TRBV10-1	TRBJ2-7	CASSAGRGAIYEQYF	TGCGCCAGCAGTGCGGGTAGGGGGGCCATCTACGAGCAGTACTTC